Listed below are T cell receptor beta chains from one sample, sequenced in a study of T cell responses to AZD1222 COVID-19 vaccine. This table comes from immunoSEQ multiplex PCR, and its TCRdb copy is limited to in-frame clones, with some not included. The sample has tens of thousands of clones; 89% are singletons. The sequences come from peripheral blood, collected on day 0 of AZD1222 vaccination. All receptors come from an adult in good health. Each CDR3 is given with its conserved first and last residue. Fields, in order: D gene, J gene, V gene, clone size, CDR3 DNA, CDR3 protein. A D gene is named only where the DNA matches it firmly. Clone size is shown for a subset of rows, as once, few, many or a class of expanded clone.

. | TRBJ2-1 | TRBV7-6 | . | TGTGCCAGCAGCTCAACGTATGAGCAGTTCTTC | CASSSTYEQFF
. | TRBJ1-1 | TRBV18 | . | TGTGCCAGCTCACCAGCGTGGAGAAACACTGAAGCTTTCTTT | CASSPAWRNTEAFF
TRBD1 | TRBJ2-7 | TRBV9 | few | TGTGCCAGCAGCGTTACCGGGACAGGGTTCGACGAGCAGTACTTC | CASSVTGTGFDEQYF
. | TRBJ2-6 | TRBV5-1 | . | TGCGCCAGCAGCTTGCAAATCCGGCCGTCTGGGGCCAACGTCCTGACTTTC | CASSLQIRPSGANVLTF
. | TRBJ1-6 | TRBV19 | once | TGTGCCAGTAGTCTATCGACCGGGAGTAATTCACCCCTCCACTTT | CASSLSTGSNSPLHF
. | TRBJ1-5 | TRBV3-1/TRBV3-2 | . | TGTGCCAGCAGCCAAGCTGGGTACGGCCAGCCCCAGCATTTT | CASSQAGYGQPQHF
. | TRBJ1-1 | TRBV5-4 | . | TGTGCCAGCAGCCCCGACAAGAACACTGAAGCTTTCTTT | CASSPDKNTEAFF
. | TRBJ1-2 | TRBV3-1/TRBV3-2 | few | TGTGCCAGCAGCCAAGGCCAGGGAGTCATCTATGGCTACACCTTC | CASSQGQGVIYGYTF
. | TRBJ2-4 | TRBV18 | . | TGTGCCAGCTCATCGGACAGCATTACCAAAAACATTCAGTACTTC | CASSSDSITKNIQYF
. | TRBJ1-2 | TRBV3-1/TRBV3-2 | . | TGTGCCAGCAGCCCTTTACCTAGACATTACGATGGCTACACCTTC | CASSPLPRHYDGYTF
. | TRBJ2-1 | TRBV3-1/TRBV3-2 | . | TGTGCCAGCAGCCAAGGAACGAGGGAGCAGTTCTTC | CASSQGTREQFF
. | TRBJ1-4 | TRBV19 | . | TGTGCCAGTAGTATACCCCTCGGGCTATTACAACGTGAAAAACTGTTTTTT | CASSIPLGLLQREKLFF
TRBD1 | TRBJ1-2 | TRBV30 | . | TGTGCCTTGACCCGGGACAGGGGCGTCGGCTACACCTTC | CALTRDRGVGYTF
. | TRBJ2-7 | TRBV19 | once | TGTGCCAGTAGTATGTTCCAGGGTGGATACGAGCAGTACTTC | CASSMFQGGYEQYF
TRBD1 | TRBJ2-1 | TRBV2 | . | TGTGCCAGCAGTCTACAGGGGGCGTCCTACAATGAGCAGTTCTTC | CASSLQGASYNEQFF